Each of the 4 T cell receptor beta chains below was sequenced from the same sample in a study of T cells in Graves' hyperthyroidism and ophthalmopathy. TCR beta CDR3 regions were amplified from RNA transcripts. Researchers ran a first-round RT-PCR on the TCR CDR3 using the HTBI primer set. TCRdb redid the calling of the multiplex PCR reads with MiXCR, one entry per CDR3 protein. The sample yields 400,000 or so distinct CDR3 sequences, about 15% seen once. Sequencing was performed on blood. These receptors were taken from a woman aged 60-75 years with Graves' ophthalmopathy.

In its sample, this clonotype was seen a few times. It is likely a read error, because the conserved phenylalanine at the end of the CDR3 is missing. The V gene is TRBV30, the J gene TRBJ2-5, with no clear D. V gave up 0 bases and J gave up 5 bases, with 10 bases separating them. Germline values: CDR1 GTSNPN, CDR2 SVGIG (reference sequence). CDR3 length: 13 residues. CDR3 DNA: TGTGCCTGGAGTGTACGGGCCCGCGAGACCCAGTACCTC. It encodes CAWSVRARETQYL.

This clonotype has just a few counts. This sequence joins TRBV20-1 and TRBJ2-7; perhaps TRBD2 as D (6 bases). Trimming took off 0 bases at V and 3 bases at J, with 15 bases between the two ends. The V gene's germline CDR1 is DFQATT and CDR2 SNEGSKA (reference sequence). This CDR3 is built from 15 residues. CDR3 sequence (DNA): TGCAGTGCTAGAGATTTTTCGAGGAGGGTCTACGAGCAGTACTTC. Amino acids: CSARDFSRRVYEQYF.

This clonotype was detected ten times or more. The DNA for the CDR3 is TGTGCCAGCAGCCAAGTCACCACGGGTCAGCCCCAGCATTTT. Translated, it gives CASSQVTTGQPQHF. The rearrangement links TRBV16 to TRBJ1-5; D gene uncertain. The V and J ends lost 2 bases and 6 bases respectively, with 11 bases between them. The CDR3 loop spans 14 amino acids. Germline assignment: CDR1 KGHSY and CDR2 FQNENV.

In this sample, this clonotype turned up a few times. The chain uses TRBV27 and TRBJ1-1; D possibly corresponds to TRBD1 (6 bases). The V and J ends lost 4 bases and 1 base respectively, with 10 bases between them. This CDR3 comprises 14 residues. Germline V gene sequence: CDR1 MNHEY, CDR2 SMNVEV (reference sequence). CDR3 DNA: TGTGCCAGCAGTTCCCCGGACAGGAACACTGAAGCTTTCTTT. The encoded protein is CASSSPDRNTEAFF.